These 31 T cell receptor beta chains share one sample of origin, sequenced in a study of cytomegalovirus exposure and HLA in healthy donors. 60 Vbeta and 13 Jbeta primers were used in PCR. Profiling relied on immunoSEQ multiplex PCR, and the TCRdb table lists in-frame clones only, not all of them. The sample contains over 100,000 clones, about 78% of which appear only once. Source material: PBMCs. The receptors come from a woman aged 35 to 49 in good health and CMV-seropositive.

As to this clone: The same CDR3 also results from other DNA sequences found in this sample. The genes are TRBV19 and TRBJ1-1; 8 nucleotides line up with TRBD1. After removal of 4 bases from V and 0 bases from J, the junction contained 1 base not matched to a gene. Per germline, CDR1 LNHDA and CDR2 SQIVND (reference sequence). CDR3 length: 14 amino acids. CDR3 DNA sequence: TGTGCCAGTAGTAGGGACAGGATGAACACTGAAGCTTTCTTT. Translation: CASSRDRMNTEAFF. The variable domain in full, with the rest retrieved from reference TRBV19 and TRBJ1-1, is DGGITQSPKYLFRKEGQNVTLSCEQNLNHDAMYWYRQDPGQGLRLIYYSQIVNDFQKGDIAEGYSVSREKKESFPLTVTSAQKNPTAFYLCASSRDRMNTEAFFGQGTRLTVV.

CDR3 region: CASSPRQGPYEQYF. The CDR3 DNA reads TGTGCCAGCTCACCCAGACAGGGCCCCTACGAGCAGTACTTC. The chain uses TRBV18 and TRBJ2-7; 7 bases line up with TRBD1. CDR1 is KGHSH and CDR2 is LQKENI in the germline V gene. With 3 bases clipped from V and 2 bases from J, the junction kept 4 bases outside the gene matches. The length of the CDR3 is 14 residues. The whole variable domain, remainder taken from reference TRBV18 and TRBJ2-7, is NAGVMQNPRHLVRRRGQEARLRCSPMKGHSHVYWYRQLPEEGLKFMVYLQKENIIDESGMPKERFSAEFPKEGPSILRIQQVVRGDSAAYFCASSPRQGPYEQYFGPGTRLTVT.

The chain recombines TRBV14 with TRBJ2-3; TRBD1 agrees at 7 bases. Germline V gene lookup returns CDR1 SGHDN and CDR2 FVKESK. The CDR3 extends over 18 amino acids. J gave up 0 bases and V 1 base, and 10 bases lay outside the gene matches. The CDR3 reads CASSQARPGGTSTDTQYF. The CDR3 DNA follows: TGTGCCAGCAGCCAAGCCCGCCCAGGGGGTACTAGCACAGATACGCAGTATTTT.

A note on this clone: Other nucleotide sequences in the sample specify the same CDR3. The chain uses TRBV5-1 and TRBJ1-4; 8 bases agree with TRBD1. The CDR3 is 15 residues long. CDR1 SGHRS and CDR2 YFSETQ come from the germline V gene. J lost 2 bases, V lost 4 bases, and 4 bases had no gene match. As DNA, the CDR3 is TGCGCCAGCAGCCTGACAGGGGCGACTAATGAAAAACTGTTTTTT. The encoded protein is CASSLTGATNEKLFF.

This chain joins TRBV19 and TRBJ2-7; D might be TRBD1 (6 bases). Between the trimmed V and J ends, which lost 6 bases and 0 bases, there was a span of 12 bases. The CDR3 has 14 residues. The germline V gene has CDR1 LNHDA and CDR2 SQIVND (reference sequence). The CDR3 spells CASRGAAYSYEQYF. In DNA, the CDR3 is TGTGCCAGTAGGGGGGCGGCGTACTCCTACGAGCAGTACTTC.

V is TRBV6-5 and J is TRBJ1-1; tentative D call: TRBD1 (5 bases). Germline loops: CDR1 MNHEY, CDR2 SVGAGI. CDR3 length equals 12 residues. Trimming pared 2 bases from V and 8 bases from J, leaving 9 bases between. DNA of the CDR3: TGTGCCAGCAGTTACGGGGAGGGGGAAGCTTTCTTT. Residues: CASSYGEGEAFF.

Turning to this clone: Mismatch with germline at one junction end may stem from a read error. V gene TRBV7-9 combines with J gene TRBJ1-5, with a possible D match to TRBD1 (5 bases). The V gene's germline CDR1 is SEHNR and CDR2 FQNEAQ (reference sequence). This CDR3 comprises 16 residues. CDR3: CSSSLMMGLSNQPQHF. Written as DNA, the CDR3 is TGTTCCAGCAGCTTAATGATGGGACTTAGCAATCAGCCCCAGCATTTT.

The chain links TRBV7-9 to TRBJ2-1; D is possibly TRBD2 (6 bases). This CDR3 spans 14 amino acids. V shed 4 bases and J shed 6 bases, with 13 bases lying between them. Per the germline V gene, CDR1 is SEHNR and CDR2 is FQNEAQ (reference sequence). CDR3 in DNA: TGTGCCAGCAGCTCCGGGGGAGATAGCAATGAGCAGTTCTTC. Protein: CASSSGGDSNEQFF.

The genes are TRBV10-3 and TRBJ2-2; 7 positions agree with TRBD1. CDR1 is ENHRY and CDR2 is SYGVKD in the germline V gene. The ends lost 8 bases at V and 4 bases at J; junction bases unmatched: 22. The CDR3 loop spans 19 amino acids. The CDR3 DNA follows: TGTGCCATCCAATTTACTAGATCCGGGACAGAAGTTTTCACCGGGGAGCTGTTTTTT. Translating gives CAIQFTRSGTEVFTGELFF.

A single count supports this clone. Germline and junction disagree at one end, which may indicate a read error. This chain joins TRBV16 and TRBJ1-1; perhaps TRBD1 as D (6 bases). Germline V gene lookup returns CDR1 KGHSY and CDR2 FQNENV. The CDR3 is 11 amino acids. The DNA for the CDR3 is TGTGCCAGCAGCCTGACAGGAGCGAGGGCCTTT. As protein: CASSLTGARAF.

The chain carries TRBV27 and TRBJ2-3, with D tentatively TRBD2 (5 bases). V lost 4 bases and J lost 4, with 6 bases in between. Germline V gene lookup returns CDR1 MNHEY and CDR2 SMNVEV (reference sequence). The CDR3 contains 12 residues. The CDR3 nucleotides read TGTGCCAGCAGTTCCGGGGCAGATACGCAGTATTTT. Protein: CASSSGADTQYF.

CDR3 DNA: TGCAGCGTTGCAGGGGACGGGCAGTACTTC. This gives the protein CSVAGDGQYF. The rearrangement links TRBV29-1 to TRBJ2-7; possible D gene TRBD1, 6 bases. CDR1 and CDR2 (germline): SQVTM, ANQGSEA. The CDR3 totals 10 residues. V dropped 4 bases and J dropped 9 bases, with 10 bases sitting between them.

The chain couples TRBV30 to TRBJ1-2; no firm D call. Germline CDR1 is GTSNPN and CDR2 is SVGIG (reference sequence). This CDR3 has 13 residues. Trimming stripped 3 bases from V and 2 bases from J, with 10 bases between. The chain's CDR3 is CAWSADSNYGYTF. DNA for the CDR3: TGTGCCTGGAGCGCCGACTCCAACTATGGCTACACCTTC.

The V call is TRBV2, the J call TRBJ2-3; the D gene is possibly TRBD1 (6 bases). In germline, CDR1 is SNHLY, CDR2 FYNNEI. V gave up 6 bases and J gave up 0 bases, with 10 bases separating them. The CDR3 has 14 amino acids. As DNA, the CDR3 is TGTGCCAGCAGGTTCAGGGGAAGCACAGATACGCAGTATTTT. It is translated as CASRFRGSTDTQYF.

V is TRBV7-2 and J is TRBJ2-5; the match to TRBD2 covers 8 bases. Germline V gene data show CDR1 as SGHTA and CDR2 as FQGNSA. The CDR3 is 15 residues long. V was pared by 4 bases and J by 3 bases, with 7 bases of the junction left unmatched. Here the CDR3 DNA reads TGTGCCAGCAGCTCGATGAGCGGGAGAAAAGAGACCCAGTACTTC. It is translated as CASSSMSGRKETQYF. Combining the CDR3 with reference TRBV7-2 and TRBJ2-5 gives the whole variable domain GAGVSQSPSNKVTEKGKDVELRCDPISGHTALYWYRQSLGQGLEFLIYFQGNSAPDKSGLPSDRFSAERTGGSVSTLTIQRTQQEDSAVYLCASSSMSGRKETQYFGPGTRLLVL.

J is TRBJ2-7 and V is TRBV7-2; 8 nucleotides match TRBD2. Trimming at V came to 0 bases and at J to 2 bases, leaving 3 bases not matched to a gene. The CDR3 consists of 15 residues. Germline assignment: CDR1 SGHTA and CDR2 FQGNSA. CDR3 protein: CASSLAGGGTYEQYF. The CDR3, as DNA: TGTGCCAGCAGCTTAGCTGGCGGGGGGACCTACGAGCAGTACTTC. The whole variable domain, filled in from reference TRBV7-2 and TRBJ2-7, reads GAGVSQSPSNKVTEKGKDVELRCDPISGHTALYWYRQSLGQGLEFLIYFQGNSAPDKSGLPSDRFSAERTGGSVSTLTIQRTQQEDSAVYLCASSLAGGGTYEQYFGPGTRLTVT.

This rearrangement joins TRBV2 to TRBJ2-5; 7 nucleotides align to TRBD2. CDR3 length equals 13 residues. V was pared by 6 bases and J by 4 bases, with 5 bases of the junction left unmatched. The germline gives CDR1 SNHLY, CDR2 FYNNEI. For the CDR3, the DNA is TGTGCCAGCAGCCTCAGCGGGGTAGAGACCCAGTACTTC. This codes for CASSLSGVETQYF. The full variable domain, rest sourced from reference TRBV2 and TRBJ2-5, is EPEVTQTPSHQVTQMGQEVILRCVPISNHLYFYWYRQILGQKVEFLVSFYNNEISEKSEIFDDQFSVERPDGSNFTLKIRSTKLEDSAMYFCASSLSGVETQYFGPGTRLLVL.

The chain recombines TRBV19 with TRBJ2-7; 7 nucleotides match TRBD1. Germline values: CDR1 LNHDA, CDR2 SQIVND (reference sequence). J was trimmed by 1 base and V by 5 bases; bases with no gene match: 11. The CDR3 runs to 16 residues. CDR3 region: CASSSRGVTGSYEQYF. Written as DNA, the CDR3 is TGTGCCAGTAGTTCAAGGGGAGTGACAGGGTCCTACGAGCAGTACTTC.

The chain joins TRBV25-1 to TRBJ2-1, with D hard to call. Trimming shortened V by 4 bases and J by 7 bases, and 17 bases separated the two germline ends. CDR1 and CDR2 from the germline V gene are MGHDK and SYGVNS. The CDR3 runs to 15 residues. DNA for the CDR3: TGTGCCAGCAGTGCCGCCCGCTGGGCAGCTAATGAGCAGTTCTTC. The encoded protein is CASSAARWAANEQFF.

The V call is TRBV7-2, the J call TRBJ1-5, with D tentatively TRBD1 (5 bases). Germline loops: CDR1 SGHTA, CDR2 FQGNSA. V was shortened by 5 bases and J by 4 bases, with 18 bases between the two germline ends. CDR3 length: 16 residues. CDR3 residues: CASSTVGGTLNQPQHF. The DNA for the CDR3 is TGTGCCAGCAGCACAGTCGGGGGGACGCTTAATCAGCCCCAGCATTTT.

CDR3 sequence (DNA): TGTGCCAGCAGTGGACAGCGCAATCAGCCCCAGCATTTT. This gives the protein CASSGQRNQPQHF. The rearrangement joins TRBV6-6 to TRBJ1-5; perhaps TRBD1 as D (6 bases). This CDR3 contains 13 residues. Germline V gene data show CDR1 as MNHNY and CDR2 as SVGAGI (reference sequence). V was trimmed by 5 bases and J by 2 bases, leaving 7 bases between them.

The chain couples TRBV30 to TRBJ1-6, with D hard to call. Germline V lookup: CDR1 GTSNPN, CDR2 SVGIG (reference sequence). The ends were cut back, 0 bases at V and 6 bases at J, with 15 bases in the middle. The length of the CDR3 is 16 residues. The CDR3 DNA reads as TGTGCCTGGAGTGTGGGCACTTCTAACCGTAATTCACCCCTCCACTTT. It is translated as CAWSVGTSNRNSPLHF.

This clone was found a few times. The chain employs TRBV9 and TRBJ1-4; D gene ambiguous. CDR3 length: 13 amino acids. Trimming stripped 2 bases from V and 4 bases from J, with 6 bases between. Germline V CDR1 and CDR2: SGDLS, YYNGEE. The CDR3 loop is CASSVGLNEKLFF. Written as DNA, the CDR3 is TGTGCCAGCAGCGTTGGGCTTAATGAAAAACTGTTTTTT.

V and J are TRBV30 and TRBJ2-7, with 11 bases lining up with TRBD1. The germline CDR1 and CDR2 sequences are GTSNPN and SVGIG (reference sequence). V lost 0 bases and J lost 9; bases outside the gene matches: 10. There are 15 residues in the CDR3. For the CDR3, the DNA is TGTGCCTGGAGTGTAGAGTACGGACAGGGGGCCCGGCAGTACTTC. Translated: CAWSVEYGQGARQYF.

There are a few counts of this clone. The chain has TRBV19 and TRBJ1-3, with a weak D call TRBD1 (6 bases). This CDR3 is built from 14 residues. Germline loops: CDR1 LNHDA, CDR2 SQIVND (reference sequence). Trimming cost V 6 bases and J 1 base, with 10 bases left between them. The CDR3 DNA reads as TGTGCCAGTAGACTTGACAGGTCTGGAAACACCATATATTTT. This encodes CASRLDRSGNTIYF.

This clone was recorded a few times. The chain joins TRBV19 to TRBJ2-7, with TRBD2 as a possible D gene (5 bases). This CDR3 has 14 residues. V was cut by 3 bases and J by 1 base, with 10 bases left in between. The V gene's germline CDR1 is LNHDA and CDR2 SQIVND (reference sequence). The CDR3 DNA reads TGTGCCAGTAGTATGGCGGAGGCTTCCTACGAGCAGTACTTC. Protein: CASSMAEASYEQYF.

The genes are TRBV29-1 and TRBJ1-1, with TRBD1 as a possible D gene (5 bases). Trimming took off 7 bases at V and 2 bases at J, with 14 bases between the two ends. The CDR3 totals 13 residues. CDR1 is SQVTM, CDR2 ANQGSEA, per germline. CDR3: CSGRRQPNTEAFF. The CDR3 coding sequence is TGCAGCGGAAGAAGACAGCCCAACACTGAAGCTTTCTTT.

This clone was counted between two and nine times. This chain links TRBV10-3 with TRBJ1-5; D not resolved. V was shortened by 8 bases and J by 4 bases, with 15 bases between the two germline ends. The CDR3 loop spans 14 amino acids. Germline CDR1 is ENHRY and CDR2 is SYGVKD. The CDR3 region has the DNA TGTGCCATCTCGGGTGGGTTAGTTAATCAGCCCCAGCATTTT. Encoded protein: CAISGGLVNQPQHF.

V is TRBV29-1 and J is TRBJ1-4; D unresolved. Trimming cost V 4 bases and J 5 bases, with 11 bases left between them. The CDR3 spans 13 residues. Germline values: CDR1 SQVTM, CDR2 ANQGSEA. The CDR3 region is CSVAGAGNEKLFF. The CDR3 bases are TGCAGCGTTGCGGGTGCGGGGAATGAAAAACTGTTTTTT.

V is TRBV5-6 and J is TRBJ1-6, with TRBD1 as a possible D gene (5 bases). The CDR3 length is 18 residues. CDR1 SGHDT and CDR2 YYEEEE come from the germline V gene. Trimming shortened V by 2 bases and J by 9 bases, and 24 bases separated the two germline ends. CDR3 in amino acids: CASSLRRSVAGGGSPLHF. CDR3 DNA sequence: TGTGCCAGCAGCTTAAGGCGGTCTGTGGCGGGGGGTGGTTCACCCCTCCACTTT.

This clone was recorded a few times. This chain connects TRBV30 to TRBJ1-6, with D unresolved. This CDR3 is built from 13 residues. V was trimmed by 4 bases and J by 3 bases, leaving 7 bases between them. The germline CDR1 and CDR2 sequences are GTSNPN and SVGIG (reference sequence). The CDR3 sequence: CAWTGNYNSPLHF. CDR3 nucleotides: TGTGCCTGGACAGGAAACTATAATTCACCCCTCCACTTT.